These 28 T cell receptor beta chains were all obtained from the same sample, sequenced in a study of T cell responses to AZD1222 COVID-19 vaccine. The method was immunoSEQ multiplex PCR; TCRdb's version includes in-frame clones alone and lacks a portion of them. Of over 130,000 clones listed, 92% are singletons. The sample was peripheral blood, taken 28 days after the second AZD1222 dose. The receptors originated from an adult who received the AZD1222 COVID-19 vaccine.

The V call is TRBV4-3, the J call TRBJ2-2; perhaps TRBD2 as D (6 bases). CDR1 LGHNA and CDR2 YSLEER come from the germline V gene. V was clipped by 0 bases and J by 1 base, with 9 bases between them. CDR3 length equals 16 residues. The CDR3 sequence is CASSQDRGWNTGELFF. The CDR3 DNA follows: TGCGCCAGCAGCCAAGATCGGGGGTGGAACACCGGGGAGCTGTTTTTT.

This sequence joins TRBV4-3 and TRBJ2-7; TRBD1 matches at 8 bases. V shed 2 bases and J 2 bases; nucleotides not matched to a gene: 5. The CDR3 is 15 amino acids. Germline loops: CDR1 LGHNA, CDR2 YSLEER. Here the CDR3 DNA reads TGCGCCAGCAGCCAACAATCGACAGGGGCCTACGAGCAGTACTTC. Its protein product is CASSQQSTGAYEQYF.

The chain joins TRBV28 to TRBJ2-2; TRBD2 agrees at 10 bases. The CDR3 extends over 15 amino acids. The V gene's germline CDR1 is MDHEN and CDR2 SYDVKM. The V and J ends lost 6 bases and 5 bases, in that order; junction bases with no gene match: 6. This chain's CDR3 is CASRLAGGRTGELFF. CDR3 sequence (DNA): TGTGCCAGCAGATTAGCGGGAGGTAGAACCGGGGAGCTGTTTTTT.

The V gene is TRBV28, the J gene TRBJ1-1, with TRBD1 as a possible D gene (6 bases). CDR3 size: 15 residues. V lost 6 bases to trimming and J lost 3 bases, with 17 bases between them. Germline values: CDR1 MDHEN, CDR2 SYDVKM. Here the CDR3 DNA reads TGTGCCAGCAGACCTCAGGGGTCCTCCCACACTGAAGCTTTCTTT. This translates into CASRPQGSSHTEAFF. Filled out from reference TRBV28 and TRBJ1-1, the complete variable domain reads DVKVTQSSRYLVKRTGEKVFLECVQDMDHENMFWYRQDPGLGLRLIYFSYDVKMKEKGDIPEGYSVSREKKERFSLILESASTNQTSMYLCASRPQGSSHTEAFFGQGTRLTVV.

V usage is TRBV28 and J usage is TRBJ1-2; no clear D. The germline V gene has CDR1 MDHEN and CDR2 SYDVKM. Trimming cost V 1 base and J 7 bases, with 13 bases left between them. The CDR3 consists of 14 residues. CDR3 nucleotides: TGTGCCAGCAGTTTATCGGCGGCCTCCCTTGGCTACACCTTC. Encoded protein: CASSLSAASLGYTF.

The chain links TRBV27 to TRBJ2-1; D is ambiguous. The V end lost 3 bases, the J end lost 2 bases, and 11 bases lay between the germline ends. The CDR3 totals 15 residues. Looked up from germline, CDR1 is MNHEY and CDR2 is SMNVEV (reference sequence). The CDR3 DNA follows: TGTGCCAGCAGTTTGGTCCAGACTCCCTACAATGAGCAGTTCTTC. Protein: CASSLVQTPYNEQFF.

This clone was observed a handful of times. This rearrangement joins TRBV4-3 to TRBJ1-6; D gene ambiguous. Germline V gene sequence: CDR1 LGHNA, CDR2 YSLEER. The V end was cut by 0 bases, the J end by 6 bases, with 3 bases between. The CDR3 loop spans 13 amino acids. This CDR3 reads CASSQEFNSPLHF. The CDR3 DNA reads TGCGCCAGCAGCCAAGAATTTAATTCACCCCTCCACTTT.

This clone appeared a single time. The rearrangement uses TRBV3-1 (or the pseudogene TRBV3-2) and TRBJ1-1; tentatively, D is TRBD1 (5 bases). CDR3 length: 14 residues. V shed 6 bases and J shed 1 base, with 12 bases lying between them. The germline gives CDR1 LGHDT, CDR2 YNNKEL (reference sequence). CDR3 amino acids: CASSSGEWNTEAFF. The CDR3, as DNA: TGTGCCAGCAGTTCGGGGGAATGGAACACTGAAGCTTTCTTT.

This CDR3 is CASSIQGGSSPLHF. The CDR3 DNA reads TGTGCCAGCAGTATTCAGGGAGGTAGTTCACCCCTCCACTTT. The chain uses TRBV6-6 and TRBJ1-6, with D perhaps matching TRBD1 (5 bases). Per the germline V gene, CDR1 is MNHNY and CDR2 is SVGAGI (reference sequence). The V gene lost 5 bases and the J gene lost 9 bases, with 14 bases spanning the gap. The CDR3 extends over 14 amino acids.

The chain uses TRBV9 and TRBJ2-1, with 7 nucleotides matching TRBD2. V lost 9 bases, J lost 3 bases, and 15 bases stayed unmatched. CDR1 and CDR2 from the germline V gene are SGDLS and YYNGEE. CDR3 size: 16 residues. CDR3 loop: CATTRGSTGDYNEQFF. CDR3 in DNA: TGTGCCACCACGCGGGGGTCTACCGGGGACTACAATGAGCAGTTCTTC. The full variable domain, rest sourced from reference TRBV9 and TRBJ2-1, is DSGVTQTPKHLITATGQRVTLRCSPRSGDLSVYWYQQSLDQGLQFLIQYYNGEERAKGNILERFSAQQFPDLHSELNLSSLELGDSALYFCATTRGSTGDYNEQFFGPGTRLTVL.

V usage is TRBV24-1 and J usage is TRBJ2-2; D uncertain. Germline V gene lookup returns CDR1 KGHDR and CDR2 SFDVKD. This CDR3 spans 14 amino acids. V lost 9 bases, J lost 2 bases, and 12 bases lay in between. CDR3 sequence (DNA): TGTGCCACCGAGGCAGCAACTAACACCGGGGAGCTGTTTTTT. Protein: CATEAATNTGELFF.

V is TRBV11-1 and J is TRBJ1-4; TRBD1 matches at 9 bases. The CDR3 contains 14 residues. CDR1 and CDR2 from the germline V gene are SGHAT and FQDESV (reference sequence). The ends lost 5 bases at V and 6 bases at J; junction bases unmatched: 4. CDR3 in amino acids: CASSQGQGHEKLFF. As DNA, the CDR3 is TGTGCCAGCAGCCAGGGACAGGGCCATGAAAAACTGTTTTTT.

V usage is TRBV9 and J usage is TRBJ2-1, with TRBD1 matching over 8 bases. V lost 0 bases and J lost 8; bases outside the gene matches: 4. The length of the CDR3 is 14 residues. Per the germline V gene, CDR1 is SGDLS and CDR2 is YYNGEE. The CDR3 spells CASSVGTGWHEQFF. CDR3 in DNA: TGTGCCAGCAGCGTAGGGACAGGGTGGCATGAGCAGTTCTTC.

This sequence joins TRBV3-1 (or the pseudogene TRBV3-2) and TRBJ1-2, with a possible D match to TRBD1 (6 bases). CDR1 and CDR2 (germline): LGHDT, YNNKEL (reference sequence). This CDR3 has 15 amino acids. V was shortened by 0 bases and J by 7 bases, with 15 bases between the two germline ends. The CDR3 coding sequence is TGTGCCAGCAGCCAAGATCTAACAGGGCAGGGTGGCTACACCTTC. As protein: CASSQDLTGQGGYTF.

The chain carries TRBV11-2 and TRBJ2-4; D possibly matches TRBD1 or TRBD2 (6 bases each). The germline V and J ends were trimmed by 5 bases and 6 bases, with 20 bases remaining between them. CDR3 length: 16 amino acids. CDR1 is SGHAT and CDR2 is FQNNGV in the germline V gene. CDR3 sequence (DNA): TGTGCCAGCAGCCGTTTTGCCGGGGGCGCAGGAAACATTCAGTACTTC. Its translation: CASSRFAGGAGNIQYF.

The CDR3 bases are TGCGCCAGCAGCCAAGAGACGGGGTGGGACATTCAGTACTTC. Translating it yields CASSQETGWDIQYF. This sequence joins TRBV4-3 and TRBJ2-4; maybe TRBD2 (5 bases). The CDR3 extends over 14 amino acids. Germline values: CDR1 LGHNA, CDR2 YSLEER. V was pared by 0 bases and J by 8 bases, with 11 bases between.

The V call is TRBV19, the J call TRBJ1-2; 7 nucleotides line up with TRBD1. V trimming: 2 bases; J trimming: 4 bases; junction bases outside the gene matches: 1. Germline CDR1 LNHDA, CDR2 SQIVND (reference sequence). This CDR3 is built from 13 residues. The CDR3: CASSIRDSYGYTF. The CDR3 bases are TGTGCCAGTAGTATAAGGGACAGCTATGGCTACACCTTC.

This chain uses TRBV24-1 with TRBJ2-1; TRBD2 might be the D (5 bases). The CDR3 runs 15 residues. V lost 3 bases and J lost 4, with 12 bases in between. CDR1 is KGHDR, CDR2 SFDVKD, per germline. The CDR3 DNA follows: TGTGCCACCAGTGATGTTGGCGGGTCTTACAATGAGCAGTTCTTC. As protein: CATSDVGGSYNEQFF.

The CDR3: CASSRGTRADTQYF. DNA for the CDR3: TGTGCCAGCAGCCGGGGGACTAGAGCAGATACGCAGTATTTT. This sequence joins TRBV7-3 and TRBJ2-3; TRBD2 agrees at 8 bases. Germline V gene lookup returns CDR1 SGHTA and CDR2 FQGTGA. J lost 4 bases, V lost 5 bases, and 5 bases had no gene match. The CDR3 sequence is 14 residues long.

CDR3 amino acids: CASSLGGLTEQYF. The CDR3 DNA follows: TGTGCCAGCAGCCTGGGGGGCCTTACCGAGCAGTACTTC. The chain links TRBV14 to TRBJ2-7, with D possibly called TRBD1 or TRBD2 (6 bases each). V lost 4 bases, J lost 6 bases, and 13 bases lay in between. The CDR3 extends over 13 amino acids. Germline V gene lookup returns CDR1 SGHDN and CDR2 FVKESK.

CDR3 protein: CASGGSRGPNTGELFF. In DNA, the CDR3 is TGTGCCAGCGGGGGGAGTCGAGGCCCGAACACCGGGGAGCTGTTTTTT. This sequence joins TRBV28 and TRBJ2-2; a possible D gene is TRBD2 (6 bases). Germline V gene lookup returns CDR1 MDHEN and CDR2 SYDVKM. The CDR3 sequence is 16 residues long. Trimming stripped 8 bases from V and 0 bases from J, with 16 bases between. Variable domain in full (rest from reference TRBV28 and TRBJ2-2): DVKVTQSSRYLVKRTGEKVFLECVQDMDHENMFWYRQDPGLGLRLIYFSYDVKMKEKGDIPEGYSVSREKKERFSLILESASTNQTSMYLCASGGSRGPNTGELFFGEGSRLTVL.

This clone turned up a few times. This sequence joins TRBV5-6 and TRBJ2-5; the D gene is possibly TRBD1 (6 bases). CDR1 is SGHDT and CDR2 is YYEEEE in the germline V gene. The V gene lost 6 bases and the J gene lost 9 bases, with 30 bases spanning the gap. The CDR3 runs 17 residues. CDR3: CASTFRGGSVTTGSQYF. As DNA, the CDR3 is TGTGCCAGCACTTTCAGAGGGGGATCTGTTACAACGGGGTCCCAGTACTTC.

The rearrangement joins TRBV2 to TRBJ1-4; the D gene is possibly TRBD1 (5 bases). In germline, CDR1 is SNHLY, CDR2 FYNNEI. V gave up 4 bases and J gave up 8 bases, with 17 bases separating them. This CDR3 contains 15 residues. The CDR3 coding sequence is TGTGCCAGCAGTGTCCGCCGGGAGGGGACGGAAAAACTGTTTTTT. It yields the protein CASSVRREGTEKLFF.

This chain's CDR3 is CASSRNTPGELFF. The CDR3 DNA follows: TGTGCCAGCAGCCGGAACACGCCCGGGGAGCTGTTTTTT. This chain uses TRBV11-1 with TRBJ2-2; D uncertain. The V and J ends lost 5 bases and 6 bases respectively, with 10 bases between them. The CDR3 has 13 residues. Germline-derived CDR1 and CDR2 are SGHAT and FQDESV (reference sequence).

The rearrangement joins TRBV9 to TRBJ2-7, with TRBD2 matching 10 bases. Germline assignment: CDR1 SGDLS and CDR2 YYNGEE. The CDR3 runs to 16 residues. Trimming cost V 0 bases and J 3 bases; bases outside gene matches: 6. In DNA form, the CDR3 reads TGTGCCAGCAGCGTAGGGGGACTAGCGACGGACTACGAGCAGTACTTC. Its translation: CASSVGGLATDYEQYF.

V is TRBV4-3 and J is TRBJ1-1, with TRBD1 as a possible D gene (5 bases). Trimming took off 4 bases at V and 6 bases at J, with 18 bases between the two ends. The CDR3 is made up of 15 amino acids. Germline loops: CDR1 LGHNA, CDR2 YSLEER. In DNA, the CDR3 is TGCGCCAGCAGCCTATACACCCGGGGGGGGGCTGAAGCTTTCTTT. Translation gives CASSLYTRGGAEAFF.

To note about this clone: One end of the junction is discordant with germline, which a read error may explain. The V call is TRBV5-1, the J call TRBJ2-5; unclear D gene. This CDR3 region has 13 residues. Germline V gives CDR1 SGHRS, CDR2 YFSETQ. CDR3 loop: CASRLGGQETQYF. The CDR3 DNA reads as TGCGCCAGCAGGTTGGGCGGCCAAGAGACCCAGTACTTC.

The chain carries TRBV7-6 and TRBJ2-1; 7 positions match TRBD2. The V segment lost 0 bases and the J segment 9 bases; nucleotides outside the gene matches: 2. Germline V CDR1 and CDR2: SGHVS, FNYEAQ. The CDR3 contains 13 residues. For the CDR3, the DNA is TGTGCCAGCAGCTTAGCGCGCGGGGGTGAGCAGTTCTTC. Translating it yields CASSLARGGEQFF.